This T cell receptor beta chain was sequenced in a study of cytomegalovirus exposure and HLA in healthy donors (TCRdb year 2017). About the study as a whole: According to an earlier analysis of several hundred of the donors, about 180 million T cells yielded 90 million to 140 million unique TCR beta sequences and 276 Gb of sequence data. About 330 gigabases of sequencing data and approximately 92 million unique TCR sequences made up an early release that covered several hundred HLA-typed donors. Of the roughly 410 genotyped donors, 80% to 90% were placed in the genetic ancestry cluster associated with self-reported Caucasian donors. The aim of the study was to test whether cataloging public T cell receptors could identify signatures of past pathogen exposure. The study profiled the T cell repertoires of 666 subjects by immunosequencing and related them to cytomegalovirus serostatus. Besides the first cohort of roughly 660 subjects, a separate validation cohort made up of 120 different subjects was used. The study combined high-throughput TCR immunosequencing, statistical association of individual TCRs with disease status, and machine learning to predict cytomegalovirus infection status. A later analysis re-analyzed previously published TCR beta repertoires from roughly 690 donors and added high-resolution HLA genotyping to study TCR occurrence patterns. Rather than drawing on any new phenotypic data, the later analysis identified candidate immune exposures from TCR beta sequences and the way those sequences occurred across donors. An earlier analysis of around 580 of the donors used high-throughput TCR beta sequencing to judge whether each TCR beta V gene segment behaved as functional or pseudogenic. Donor age, sex, ethnicity and CMV serostatus were collected together with the repertoire data. A later genetic analysis took genome-wide SNP genotypes for about 55% of the roughly 670 donors and used that subset as a discovery cohort. All discovery cohort repertoires had been generated on a single sequencing platform. HLA typing included class I and class II loci at four-digit resolution. Typing coverage differed by locus: A, B, C, DRB1 and DQB1 were typed in about 620-630 donors, DQA1 in 522, DPA1 in 600 to 610, and DPB1 in approximately 450. A handful of DR-DQ haplotypes were handled as single units for association and clustering because linkage in the cohort was strong. Among around 400 genotyped donors of the cohort, an average of about 240,000 unique TCR beta nucleotide sequences was sequenced per donor, of which 15% to 20% were non-productive. General conclusions and limits of the study: Assigning TCR associations to individual alleles was difficult when HLA alleles, especially DR and DQ, strongly co-occurred. According to the authors, the approach could potentially be generalized to other disease states and immunological phenotypes. In vitro tests confirmed that a few of the cytomegalovirus-associated TCR beta chains recognize cytomegalovirus antigens. In a later genetic analysis, fewer N-insertions in productive TCRs were reported among donors in an Asian-associated ancestry cluster than the roughly 700-donor mean. V-gene and J-gene trimming of TCR beta chains was associated with a missense DCLRE1C variant in a later genetic analysis, and the association was replicated in an independent cohort. The presence/absence analyses assumed that sequencing depth was roughly uniform across donors, and that assumption may not be true. A cluster of highly shared sequence variants was judged likely to represent a technical artifact of the sequencing pipeline. Correlated functional status among segregating V segments might be attributable to linkage disequilibrium, but an unknown experimental factor could not be ruled out. Because counts were too low, under 20 rarely observed V segments, including chromosome 9 orphons, were left out of the earlier analysis of 500 to 750 of the donors. In a later analysis, most CMV-associated TCR beta chains were found to appear HLA-restricted, with HLA associations seemingly driven largely by CMV exposure. In a later analysis, several top co-occurrence clusters were reported to appear linked to parvovirus B19, influenza, CMV and Epstein-Barr virus. An earlier analysis of 587 of the donors showed that most TCR beta V segments appeared in productive rearrangements either about 90% or about 30% of the time, which broadly matched IMGT annotations. Most TCR sequences were observed very rarely across donors, whereas some public TCRs were present in many individuals. Cytomegalovirus status was reported to be diagnosed by the classifier with high specificity and sensitivity in both the original and validation cohorts. A total of fewer than 200 TCR beta chains were listed by the study as associated with cytomegalovirus. In this cohort, only TCR beta chains were sequenced, and detectable features were limited by the absence of alpha or paired-chain data. Specific HLA alleles were associated with roughly 16,000 TCR beta sequences at a false discovery rate of 0.05 in a later analysis. CMV serostatus was the only immune exposure information available for the cohort. In a later analysis, HLA-associated TCR beta chains were found to be more clonally expanded and to have lower generation probabilities than equally common non-associated chains. The 87-base-pair reads could not distinguish some IMGT-functional V segments, including TRBV6-2 and TRBV6-3, so those segments were excluded. A later analysis found that TCR association rates varied across HLA loci, with DRB1 alleles showing the most associated TCRs and HLA-C alleles the fewest. A further reported finding was that TCR beta sequences accurately predicted the HLA-A and HLA-B alleles for most subjects in the first cohort. Because HLA typing was missing for some donors at each locus, association tests included only the typed subset.

The cysteine opens and the phenylalanine closes a CDR3 of 14 amino acids. Only the CDR3 DNA stays, 42 bases, in frame from base 1. According to the germline V gene, CDR1 reads LGHNA and CDR2 reads YNFKEQ. Cut back by 1 base and 8 bases, the V and J ends lie 12 bases apart. The library was built by means of the immunoSEQ multiplex PCR assay. A mixture of 60 forward primers for TCR Vbeta segments and 13 reverse primers for TCR Jbeta segments was used in the multiplex PCR. A multiplex PCR assay on genomic DNA amplified the CDR3 region of rearranged TCR beta genes. The Illumina HiSeq System was used to sequence the amplified TCR beta libraries as 87-base-pair reads. On the study's bioinformatics: Across the roughly 670 repertoires, a later analysis counted 80 million or so unique TCR beta chains, some 11 million of which were shared by at least two donors. Raw reads were error-corrected and collapsed into unique sequences with a nearest-neighbor algorithm that merged closely related sequences to remove PCR and sequencing errors. CDR3 sequences were aligned to IMGT reference sequences to assign V, D and J gene segments. Each retained sequence needed at least a six-nucleotide match to both a V gene segment and a J gene segment. Rearrangements were called productive when the CDR3 lacked stop codons and stayed in frame with V and J; all others were non-productive. CDR3 was defined according to IMGT convention as the region running from the second conserved V-encoded cysteine to the conserved J-encoded phenylalanine. The earlier analysis of 500 to 600 of the donors excluded sequences that lacked an unambiguous match to a single V gene segment. In an earlier analysis of several hundred of the donors, V segments were called functional above 56.7% productive rearrangements and were called segregating when the between-donor standard deviation exceeded 5%. A statistical classification framework was built for diagnosing cytomegalovirus status from the catalog of TCR beta chain sequences. In a later analysis, V and J genes were assigned by comparing TCR nucleotide sequences against IMGT/GENE-DB human TR gene sequences. In a later analysis, CDR3 sequences and most-parsimonious VDJ recombination scenarios were assigned using the TCRdist pipeline. In a later analysis, every TCR beta chain was defined by the combination of its CDR3 amino acid sequence and its V-gene family, and reads without a unique V-gene family were dropped. A later analysis removed several hundred highly shared, low-generation-probability nucleotide sequences to deal with suspected cross-contamination and a sequencing artifact. A later analysis calculated a clonal expansion index for each public chain from normalized within-repertoire ranks of inferred template counts. A later analysis computed generation probabilities with a VDJ recombination model fitted to out-of-frame rearrangements, and checked the results against IGoR. A later analysis scored TCR-TCR, TCR-HLA and TCR-CMV co-occurrence with hypergeometric tests, applying a repertoire-size bias correction to TCR pairs. A later analysis estimated false discovery rates by permuting HLA or CMV assignments 20 times. In a later analysis, co-occurring TCRs were grouped with DBSCAN, and TCRdist sequence similarity was added when clustering was performed within HLA-allele-positive subsets. Repertoires with fewer than 30,000 or more than 120,000 public chains were left out of co-occurrence clustering, as were about 5 repertoires with anomalous nucleotide sharing. TCRdb provides this immuneACCESS table in a form limited to in-frame rearrangements. Some clones are lacking; in checked studies, under half of them reflect an unresolved V gene, and why the rest are absent is not known. V and J calls and clone size come straight from that table; D and trimming were deduced from the DNA. Recorded for this sample are some 130,000 clones; roughly 70% of them occurred a single time. Jointly, the top ten make up 3% to 3.5% of the sample.

The cohort comprised under 700 healthy bone marrow donors. All cohort members were sampled while nominally healthy, although unrecorded immune exposures were likely present. The donor was CMV seronegative and was included in the group of about 350 seronegative cohort members. A peripheral blood sample was provided by each donor, and peripheral blood mononuclear cells were used for TCR beta sequencing. The Qiagen DNeasy Blood Extraction Kit was used to extract genomic DNA from the blood cell samples. About this clone: It lacks a known antigen. Per-nucleotide qualities are absent, and no much larger clonotype sits a single base away.

The chain links TRBV4-2 with TRBJ2-1, and the D gene may be TRBD2, 6 bases matching. This clonotype was sampled from a man aged 40-49 years in good health and CMV-seronegative. The sequencing sample was made of PBMCs. The DNA sequence is TGTGCCAGCAGCCAAGGCGGGACCTTGGATGAGCAGTTCTTC. Its protein reads: CASSQGGTLDEQFF.